This TCR beta chain emerged from a study of persistence of HIV-infected CD4 T cells. Study observations and caveats: CMV- and Gag-responding cells had lower TCRbeta richness than CD3/CD28-responding cells.

Cells were stimulated with overlapping HIV-1 Gag 15-mer peptides. Sorted nonresponding memory CD4+ T cells were CD40L-negative, CD69-negative, CD45RO-high. Sequencing used immunoSEQ version 4 in survey mode. TCRdb's table, derived via immunoSEQ multiplex PCR, lists solely in-frame clones and lacks some. The repertoire has about 43,000 clones, 78% of them found once; the top ten carry 14%. As concerns this clone: Its specificity is unknown.

The CDR3 is made up of 14 amino acids. The germline V gene has CDR1 GTSNPN and CDR2 SVGIG (reference sequence). The germline V and J ends were trimmed by 3 bases and 3 bases, with 14 bases remaining between them. The chain couples TRBV30 to TRBJ1-1; perhaps TRBD1 as D (5 bases). Sample: CD4+ T cells sorted from PBMCs after approximately 20-hour stimulation, taken from a patient who received antiretroviral therapy. The origin of this receptor is an adult man with HIV who was CMV-seropositive. CDR3 amino acids: CAWRRVGRDTEAFF. The CDR3 DNA follows: TGTGCCTGGAGGAGGGTTGGCAGGGACACTGAAGCTTTCTTT.